This TCR beta chain is drawn from a study of cytomegalovirus exposure and HLA in healthy donors. Comments on this clone: Its antigen is not identified.

General study points: Despite most TCR sequences being rare, some public TCRs occurred in many donors. Among CMV-associated TCR beta chains, most appeared HLA-restricted in a later analysis. HLA alleles were associated with 16,951 TCR beta sequences in a later analysis at 0.05 false discovery rate. The records held CMV serostatus as the only immune exposure information.

The CDR3 sequence is 15 residues long. Trimming pared 2 bases from V and 0 bases from J, leaving 11 bases between. Per germline, CDR1 SGHVS and CDR2 FQNEAQ. Use of 60 Vbeta and 13 Jbeta primers characterized the PCR. Assay: immunoSEQ multiplex PCR; the TCRdb copy retains only in-frame clones and omits some. The data show more than 90,000 clones, with 76% seen just once and about 4% held by the top ten. The V call is TRBV7-8, the J call TRBJ2-7, with TRBD2 as a possible D gene (6 bases). Sequenced material: PBMCs. This receptor was identified in a man aged 40-49 years in good health and CMV-seronegative. The chain's CDR3 is CASSLQGLSSYEQYF. As DNA, the CDR3 is TGTGCCAGCAGCTTACAGGGACTTAGCTCCTACGAGCAGTACTTC.